A selection of T cell receptor beta chains follows, all from one sample in a study of blood T cell repertoires in COVID-19. Clones were read by immunoSEQ multiplex PCR, and TCRdb kept only the in-frame ones, dropping some. The repertoire has 250,000 to 350,000 clones, about 88% of them found once; the top ten carry approximately 12%. The specimen was peripheral blood. The source of these receptors is a woman aged 55-75 years with acute or convalescent COVID-19. CDR3s include the opening cysteine and the closing phenylalanine or tryptophan. Fields, in order: clone size, J gene, V gene, D gene, CDR3 DNA, CDR3 protein. The D gene is left open where the match is weak. Clone size is given for some rows only: seen once, a few or many times, or a class if the clone is expanded.

NA | TRBJ1-1 | TRBV9 | TRBD1 | TGTGCCAGCAGCGTAGATGGGACAGGGGTTTTTCGCACTGAAGCTTTCTTT | CASSVDGTGVFRTEAFF
NA | TRBJ1-5 | TRBV27 | NA | TGTGCCAGCAGTTTTTGGGGGGGGACCCAGCATTTT | CASSFWGGTQHF
NA | TRBJ2-2 | TRBV28 | NA | TGTGCCAGCAGTTTAGAAGCTGACACCGGGGAGCTGTTTTTT | CASSLEADTGELFF
few | TRBJ2-5 | TRBV28 | NA | TGTGCCAGCAGTCCCCGGGATTCTCTTGGGGAGACCCAGTACTTC | CASSPRDSLGETQYF
NA | TRBJ2-2 | TRBV5-1 | TRBD2 | TGCGCCAGCAGCCCGGGGGGTCCCGGGGAGCTGTTTTTT | CASSPGGPGELFF
NA | TRBJ2-5 | TRBV13 | TRBD2 | TGTGCCAGCAGTCCGAGCGGGAGGGGGGAGACCCAGTACTTC | CASSPSGRGETQYF
NA | TRBJ1-4 | TRBV3-1/TRBV3-2 | TRBD1 | TGTGCCAGCAGCCAAGTCGCCCAGACAGGGGCCATTAGGAATGAAAAACTGTTTTTT | CASSQVAQTGAIRNEKLFF
NA | TRBJ2-3 | TRBV19 | TRBD2 | TGTGCCAGTAGTATAATTAGCGGGGGGATCTTCACAGATACGCAGTATTTT | CASSIISGGIFTDTQYF
NA | TRBJ1-5 | TRBV7-3 | NA | TGTGCCAGCAGCTCAGTTTCAGGTCAGCCCCAGCATTTT | CASSSVSGQPQHF
few | TRBJ2-5 | TRBV4-3 | NA | TGCGCCAGCAGCTCGCAGGGGTCGGGCCCGGGGCAAGAGACCCAGTACTTC | CASSSQGSGPGQETQYF